This section outlines one T cell receptor beta chain sequence together with its context. This clonotype has just a few counts. There is no known antigen for this receptor. No clone much larger than this one lies a single base away; base qualities are absent. CDR1 and CDR2 are drawn from the germline V gene (reference sequence): SEHNR, FQNEAQ. Trimming costs V 5 bases and J 4 bases, and their ends lie 14 bases apart. The CDR3 contains 14 residues, cysteine and phenylalanine counted. Kept here is only the CDR3 DNA, which spans 42 bases and is read in frame from base 1. The record originates from a study of T-cell memory formation after mild COVID-19 (dated by TCRdb to the early 2020s). Describing the broader study: TCR sequence clusters from the two donors were found to be largely donor specific. In a couple of donors, T-cell clones that expanded and contracted after mild COVID-19 were followed by sequencing TCRalpha and TCRbeta repertoires longitudinally. Two young, previously healthy adult volunteers, one female and one male, were included in the cohort.

Findings and caveats that apply to the study as a whole: The study covered only a couple of mild cases, and larger cohorts including severe cases with pre-infection samples were considered necessary. From day 15 to 85, contracting clones showed balanced CD4/CD8 phenotypes, whereas a second wave of clones that expanded from day 15 to 37 leaned towards CD4+. Whether the second-wave clones peaking on day 37 were SARS-CoV-2 specific was not confirmed. Contracting CD4+ clones were located mainly in the CM and EM memory subsets, whereas CD8+ clones were found to be enriched in EMRA. The detection of some responding clones in pre-infection memory suggests that pre-existing cross-reactive memory T cells joined the SARS-CoV-2 response.

TCRdb shows the sequencer as Illumina NovaSeq 6000. TCRalpha and TCRbeta cDNA libraries were constructed by 5'RACE with constant-segment primers, with sample barcodes and unique molecular identifiers being introduced. Trizol reagent was used to extract RNA from every sample. Amplification of the libraries took two PCR steps, and the second step added a second sample barcode plus Illumina TruSeq adapters. Sequencing of the libraries was done on an Illumina NovaSeq, producing 2 x 150 bp paired-end reads. The authors' analysis ran thus. With migec v1.2.7, reads were demultiplexed and then collapsed into UMI-guided consensus sequences. Using mixcr v2.1.11, the UMI consensuses were aligned to TRA and TRB V and J templates and assembled into clonotypes. Clonotypes were classified as expanded or contracted when called significant by both edgeR and NoisET, with noise models trained on biological replicates. For edgeR calls, the thresholds were a false discovery rate-adjusted p below 0.01 and a log2 fold-change of 1. As an exploratory analysis of dynamics, PCA with hierarchical clustering was applied to max-normalized trajectories of the 1000 most abundant clonotypes. The CD4 or CD8 phenotype of responding clones was assigned using the separately sequenced CD4+ and CD8+ repertoires. TCRdb cleaned the public reads at Q25 with fastp, built clones with MiXCR and kept in-frame beta chains. For every CDR3 protein sequence, its rows merge into one entry that carries the most common genes and DNA. It is TCRdb's table, rather than the study itself, that gives the V and J calls and clone size. This sample holds roughly 600,000 distinct CDR3 sequences; roughly 17% were observed only once. Of the sample, around 11% falls within the top ten clones.

Ficoll-Paque density gradient centrifugation was the method used to isolate PBMCs. This clonotype was obtained from an adult woman who had mild COVID-19 (a few samples of this study predate the infection). The sample titles of this study are shuffled in the database, so cell type and time point are left out; the donor was told from shared clones. The chain employs TRBV7-9 and TRBJ1-2; the D gene cannot be resolved reliably. The sample was PBMCs or a T cell subset sorted from them (not recorded which). The nucleotides read TGTGCCAGCAGCCCACCAGCGGCCATCTATGGCTACACCTTC. Its translation reads: CASSPPAAIYGYTF.